This paragraph reports one T cell receptor beta chain. What it binds is not known. The data were taken from a study of T cells in Graves' hyperthyroidism and ophthalmopathy. Across the study: Blood from the periphery was taken at initial diagnosis, before any treatment.

Findings and caveats of the study: The model foresaw ophthalmopathy a median 6.5 months prior to onset. In blood, most of the thyroid clonotypes expanded above 0.001 were also present.

Amplification of TCR beta CDR3 regions used RNA as the template. The HTBI primer set drove a first-round RT-PCR of the TCR CDR3. One entry per CDR3 protein, called by TCRdb with MiXCR from the multiplex PCR reads. The sample has about 400,000 distinct CDR3 sequences, about 15% seen once. This CDR3 region has 13 residues. V lost 4 bases, J lost 4 bases, and 10 bases lay in between. Germline V gene sequence: CDR1 MNHEY, CDR2 SMNVEV (reference sequence). Sequencing was carried out using blood. This chain connects TRBV27 to TRBJ1-2; the D gene is possibly TRBD1 (6 bases). The source is a woman aged 25-40 years with Graves' hyperthyroidism. CDR3 protein: CASSSAGAYGYTF. Here the CDR3 DNA reads TGTGCCAGCAGTTCTGCAGGGGCCTATGGCTACACCTTC.